What follows describes a single TCR beta chain. Antigen: not known. The data belong to a study of CD8 T cell repertoires and HIV-1 epitope variants. Overall study context: Controls were a CMV, EBV and flu peptide pool, Ebola AY9 negative control, and no-peptide well.

CDR3 length: 14 residues. Trimming took 3 bases from V and 5 from J, leaving 14 bases between them. The germline CDR1 and CDR2 sequences are SGHRS and YFSETQ. Clones were sequenced by immunoSEQ multiplex PCR, and TCRdb holds only the in-frame ones, with some missing. Of about 2,800 clones listed, around 69% are singletons. Study-level results: Only beta chains were identified, marking proliferation to antigen, not function.

This TCR derives from a male donor with HIV. Sequences were obtained from cultured CD8+ T cells derived from PBMCs. The J gene is TRBJ1-2, the V gene TRBV5-1; maybe TRBD1 (5 bases). The CDR3 DNA reads TGCGCCAGCAGCTCCGGGGGGACTATGTATGGCTACACCTTC. Translation gives CASSSGGTMYGYTF. The entire variable domain, with the rest obtained from reference TRBV5-1 and TRBJ1-2, is as follows: KAGVTQTPRYLIKTRGQQVTLSCSPISGHRSVSWYQQTPGQGLQFLFEYFSETQRNKGNFPGRFSGRQFSNSRSEMNVSTLELGDSALYLCASSSGGTMYGYTFGSGTRLTVV.